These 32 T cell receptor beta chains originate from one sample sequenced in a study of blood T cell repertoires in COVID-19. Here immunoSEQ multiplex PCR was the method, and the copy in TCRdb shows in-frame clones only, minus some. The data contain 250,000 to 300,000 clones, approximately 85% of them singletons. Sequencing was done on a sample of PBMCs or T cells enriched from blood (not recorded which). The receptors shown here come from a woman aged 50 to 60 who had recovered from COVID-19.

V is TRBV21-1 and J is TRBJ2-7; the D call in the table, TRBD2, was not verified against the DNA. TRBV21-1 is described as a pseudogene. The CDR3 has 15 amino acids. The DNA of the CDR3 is TGTGCCAGCAGCGCGCCTAGCGGGAACACCTACGAGCAGTACTTC. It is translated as CASSAPSGNTYEQYF.

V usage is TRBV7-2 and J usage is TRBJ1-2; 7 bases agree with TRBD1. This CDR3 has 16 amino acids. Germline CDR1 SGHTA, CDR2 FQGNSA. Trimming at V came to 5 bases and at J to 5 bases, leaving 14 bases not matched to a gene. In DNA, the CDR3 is TGTGCCAGCAGCCTGGACACCAGGGACAGTAGGTATGGCTACACCTTC. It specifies CASSLDTRDSRYGYTF.

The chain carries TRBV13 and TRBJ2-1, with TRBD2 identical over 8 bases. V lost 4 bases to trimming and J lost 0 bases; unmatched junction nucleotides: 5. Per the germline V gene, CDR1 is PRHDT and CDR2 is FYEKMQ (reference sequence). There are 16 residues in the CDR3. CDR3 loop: CASSSPSGSSYNEQFF. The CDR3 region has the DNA TGTGCCAGCAGCTCACCCAGCGGGAGCTCCTACAATGAGCAGTTCTTC.

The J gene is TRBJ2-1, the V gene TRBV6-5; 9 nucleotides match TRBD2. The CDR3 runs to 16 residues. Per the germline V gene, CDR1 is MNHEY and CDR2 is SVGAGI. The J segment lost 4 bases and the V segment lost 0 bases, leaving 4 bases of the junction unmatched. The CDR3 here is CASSYSLAGGYNEQFF. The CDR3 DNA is TGTGCCAGCAGTTACTCACTAGCGGGTGGATACAATGAGCAGTTCTTC.

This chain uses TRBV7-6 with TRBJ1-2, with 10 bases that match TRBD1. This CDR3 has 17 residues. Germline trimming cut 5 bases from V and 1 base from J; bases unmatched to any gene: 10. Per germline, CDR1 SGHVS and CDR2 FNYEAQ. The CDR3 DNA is TGTGCCAGCAGCCCCGGGGGGGGGACAGGGGATAACTATGGCTACACCTTC. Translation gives CASSPGGGTGDNYGYTF.

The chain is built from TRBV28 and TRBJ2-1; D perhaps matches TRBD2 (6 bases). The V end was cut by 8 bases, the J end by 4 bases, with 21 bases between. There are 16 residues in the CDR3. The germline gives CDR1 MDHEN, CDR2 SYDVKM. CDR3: CASSTFEDYPYNEQFF. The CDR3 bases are TGTGCCAGCTCAACCTTTGAGGACTACCCTTACAATGAGCAGTTCTTC. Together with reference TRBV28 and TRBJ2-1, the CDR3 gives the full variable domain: DVKVTQSSRYLVKRTGEKVFLECVQDMDHENMFWYRQDPGLGLRLIYFSYDVKMKEKGDIPEGYSVSREKKERFSLILESASTNQTSMYLCASSTFEDYPYNEQFFGPGTRLTVL.

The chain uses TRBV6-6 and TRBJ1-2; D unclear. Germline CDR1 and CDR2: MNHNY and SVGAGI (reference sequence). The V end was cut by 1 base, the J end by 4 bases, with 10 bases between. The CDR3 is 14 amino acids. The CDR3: CASSYLGRVYGYTF. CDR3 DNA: TGTGCCAGCAGTTACTTGGGCCGAGTCTATGGCTACACCTTC.

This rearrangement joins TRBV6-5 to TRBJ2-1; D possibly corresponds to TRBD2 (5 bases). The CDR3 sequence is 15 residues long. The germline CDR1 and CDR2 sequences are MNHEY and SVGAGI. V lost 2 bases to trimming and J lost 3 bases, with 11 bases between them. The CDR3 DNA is TGTGCCAGCAGTTACGTATCGAGCGGCTACAATGAGCAGTTCTTC. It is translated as CASSYVSSGYNEQFF.

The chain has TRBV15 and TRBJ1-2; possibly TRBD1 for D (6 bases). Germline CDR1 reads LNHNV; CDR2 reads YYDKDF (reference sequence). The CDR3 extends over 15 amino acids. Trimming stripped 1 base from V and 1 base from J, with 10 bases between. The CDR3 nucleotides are TGTGCCACCAGCAGAGGGACAGAGCGTAACTATGGCTACACCTTC. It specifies CATSRGTERNYGYTF.

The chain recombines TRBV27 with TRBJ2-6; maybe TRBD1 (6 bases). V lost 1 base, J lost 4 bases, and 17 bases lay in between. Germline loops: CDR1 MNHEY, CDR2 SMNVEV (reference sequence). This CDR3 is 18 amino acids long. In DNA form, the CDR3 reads TGTGCCAGCAGTTTATGGGCCCCACAGGGTTCCGGGGCCAACGTCCTGACTTTC. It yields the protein CASSLWAPQGSGANVLTF.

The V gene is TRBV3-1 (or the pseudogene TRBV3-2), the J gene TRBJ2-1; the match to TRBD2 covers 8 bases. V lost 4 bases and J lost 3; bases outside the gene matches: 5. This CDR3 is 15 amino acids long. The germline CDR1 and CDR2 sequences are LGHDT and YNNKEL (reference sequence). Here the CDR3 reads CASSRKAGDYNEQFF. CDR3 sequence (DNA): TGTGCCAGCAGCCGGAAAGCGGGAGACTACAATGAGCAGTTCTTC.

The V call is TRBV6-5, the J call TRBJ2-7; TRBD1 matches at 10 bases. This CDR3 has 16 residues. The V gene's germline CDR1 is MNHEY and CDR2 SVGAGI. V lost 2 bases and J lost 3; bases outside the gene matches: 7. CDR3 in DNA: TGTGCCAGCAGTTACCCGAATGACAGGGGGCTCTACGAGCAGTACTTC. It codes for CASSYPNDRGLYEQYF.

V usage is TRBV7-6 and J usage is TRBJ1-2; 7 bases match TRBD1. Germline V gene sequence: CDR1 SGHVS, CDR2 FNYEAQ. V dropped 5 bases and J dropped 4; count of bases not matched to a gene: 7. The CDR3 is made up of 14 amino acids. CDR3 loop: CASSQGGAGYGYTF. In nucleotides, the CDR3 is TGTGCCAGCAGCCAGGGGGGCGCCGGCTATGGCTACACCTTC.

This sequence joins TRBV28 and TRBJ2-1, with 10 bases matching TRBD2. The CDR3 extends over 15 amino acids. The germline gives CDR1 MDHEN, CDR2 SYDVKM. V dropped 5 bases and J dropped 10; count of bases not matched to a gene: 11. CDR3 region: CASSTLTLTSGEQFF. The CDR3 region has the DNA TGTGCCAGCAGTACCCTCACCCTGACTAGCGGGGAGCAGTTCTTC.

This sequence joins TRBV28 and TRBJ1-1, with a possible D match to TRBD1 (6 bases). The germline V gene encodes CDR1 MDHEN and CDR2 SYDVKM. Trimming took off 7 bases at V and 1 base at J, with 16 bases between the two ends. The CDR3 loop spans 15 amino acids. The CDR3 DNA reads TGTGCCAGCACACCCCTGGGAGGGGGGAACACTGAAGCTTTCTTT. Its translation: CASTPLGGGNTEAFF.

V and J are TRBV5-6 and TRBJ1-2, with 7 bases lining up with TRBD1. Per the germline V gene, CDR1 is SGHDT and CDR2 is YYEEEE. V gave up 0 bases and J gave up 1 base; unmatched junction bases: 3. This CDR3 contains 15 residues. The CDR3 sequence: CASSLAGTVNYGYTF. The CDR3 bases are TGTGCCAGCAGCTTGGCCGGGACAGTTAACTATGGCTACACCTTC.

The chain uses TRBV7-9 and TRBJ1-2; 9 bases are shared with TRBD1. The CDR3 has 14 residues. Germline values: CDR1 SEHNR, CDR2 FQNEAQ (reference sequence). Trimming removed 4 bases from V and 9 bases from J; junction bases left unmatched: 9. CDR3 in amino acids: CASSSGQGVLSYTF. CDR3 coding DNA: TGTGCCAGCAGCTCGGGACAGGGCGTTTTGAGCTACACCTTC.

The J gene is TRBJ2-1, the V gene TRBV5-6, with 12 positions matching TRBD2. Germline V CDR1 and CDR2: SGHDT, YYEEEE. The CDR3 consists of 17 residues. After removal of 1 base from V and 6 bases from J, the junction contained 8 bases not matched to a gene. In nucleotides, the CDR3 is TGTGCCAGCAGCTTGCGGACTAGCGGGACGCGTCTCAATGAGCAGTTCTTC. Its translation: CASSLRTSGTRLNEQFF.

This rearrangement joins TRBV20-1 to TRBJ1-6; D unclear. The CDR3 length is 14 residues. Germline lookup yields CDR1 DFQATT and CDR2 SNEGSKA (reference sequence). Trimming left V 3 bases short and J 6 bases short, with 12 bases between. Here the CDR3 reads CSASPAGGNSPLHF. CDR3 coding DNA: TGCAGTGCTAGTCCAGCGGGAGGTAATTCACCCCTCCACTTT.

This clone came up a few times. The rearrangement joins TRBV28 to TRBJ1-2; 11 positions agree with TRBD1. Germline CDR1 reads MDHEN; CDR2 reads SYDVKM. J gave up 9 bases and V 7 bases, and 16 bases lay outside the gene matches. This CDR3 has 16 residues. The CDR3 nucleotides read TGTGCCAGCACCCCTACCTCCGGGACAGGGGGTAATAGCTACACCTTC. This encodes CASTPTSGTGGNSYTF.

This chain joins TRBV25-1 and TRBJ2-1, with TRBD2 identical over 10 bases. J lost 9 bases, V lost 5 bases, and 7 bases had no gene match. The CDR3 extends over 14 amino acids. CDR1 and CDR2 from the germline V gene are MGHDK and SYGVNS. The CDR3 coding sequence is TGTGCCAGCAGTAAACTAGCGGGATCGGGTGAGCAGTTCTTC. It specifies CASSKLAGSGEQFF.

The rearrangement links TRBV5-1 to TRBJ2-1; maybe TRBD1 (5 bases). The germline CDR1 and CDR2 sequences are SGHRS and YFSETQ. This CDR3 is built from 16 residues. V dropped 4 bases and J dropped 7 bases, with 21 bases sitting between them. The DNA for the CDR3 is TGCGCCAGCAGCCAACAAGGGGCAGGGATTGGGAATGAGCAGTTCTTC. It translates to CASSQQGAGIGNEQFF.

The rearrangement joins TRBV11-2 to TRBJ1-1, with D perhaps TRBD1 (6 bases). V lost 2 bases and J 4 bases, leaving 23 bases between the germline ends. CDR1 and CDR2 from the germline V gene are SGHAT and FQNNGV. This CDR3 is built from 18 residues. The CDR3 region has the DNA TGTGCCAGCAGCTTACAGGTATATCGTACAGGGCGGGCCACTGAAGCTTTCTTT. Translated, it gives CASSLQVYRTGRATEAFF.

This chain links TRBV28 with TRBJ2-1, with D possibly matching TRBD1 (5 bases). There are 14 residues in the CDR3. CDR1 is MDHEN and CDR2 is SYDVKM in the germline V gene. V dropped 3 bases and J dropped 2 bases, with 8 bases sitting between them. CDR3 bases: TGTGCCAGCAGTTTGGAACAGGCCTACAATGAGCAGTTCTTC. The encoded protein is CASSLEQAYNEQFF.

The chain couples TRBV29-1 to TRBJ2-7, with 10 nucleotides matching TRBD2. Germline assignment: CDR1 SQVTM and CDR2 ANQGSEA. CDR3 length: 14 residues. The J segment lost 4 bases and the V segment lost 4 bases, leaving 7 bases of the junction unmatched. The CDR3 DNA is TGCAGCGTTGCGCTGGCTAGCGGGAGTTACGAGCAGTACTTC. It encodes CSVALASGSYEQYF.

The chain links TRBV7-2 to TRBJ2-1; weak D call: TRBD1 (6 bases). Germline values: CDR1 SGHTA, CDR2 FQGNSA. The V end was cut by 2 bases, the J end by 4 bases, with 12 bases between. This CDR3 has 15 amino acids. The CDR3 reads CASSLTGRTYNEQFF. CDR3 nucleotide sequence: TGTGCCAGCAGCTTAACAGGGCGGACTTACAATGAGCAGTTCTTC.

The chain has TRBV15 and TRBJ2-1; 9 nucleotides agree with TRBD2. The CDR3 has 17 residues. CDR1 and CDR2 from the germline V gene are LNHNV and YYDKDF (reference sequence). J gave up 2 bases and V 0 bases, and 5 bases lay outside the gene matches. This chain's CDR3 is CATSRDSLAGTYNEQFF. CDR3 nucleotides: TGTGCCACCAGCAGAGATAGTCTAGCGGGGACCTACAATGAGCAGTTCTTC.

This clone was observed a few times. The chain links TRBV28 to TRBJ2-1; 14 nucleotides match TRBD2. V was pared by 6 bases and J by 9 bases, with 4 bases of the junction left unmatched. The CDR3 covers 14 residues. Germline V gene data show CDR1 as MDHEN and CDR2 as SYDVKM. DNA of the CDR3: TGTGCCAGCAGGGGACTAGCGGGAGTGGGTGAGCAGTTCTTC. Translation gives CASRGLAGVGEQFF.

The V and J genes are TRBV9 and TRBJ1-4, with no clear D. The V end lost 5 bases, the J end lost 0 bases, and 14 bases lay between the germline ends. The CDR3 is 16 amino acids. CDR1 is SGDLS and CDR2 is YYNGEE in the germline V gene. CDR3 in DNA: TGTGCCAGCAGTTACGACACCGGTGCAACTAATGAAAAACTGTTTTTT. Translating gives CASSYDTGATNEKLFF.

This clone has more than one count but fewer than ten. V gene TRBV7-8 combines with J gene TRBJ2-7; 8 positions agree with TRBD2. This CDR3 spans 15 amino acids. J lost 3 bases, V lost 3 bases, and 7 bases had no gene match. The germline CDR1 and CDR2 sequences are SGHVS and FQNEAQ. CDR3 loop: CASSFEAGEFYEQYF. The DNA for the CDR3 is TGTGCCAGCAGCTTTGAAGCGGGAGAATTCTACGAGCAGTACTTC.

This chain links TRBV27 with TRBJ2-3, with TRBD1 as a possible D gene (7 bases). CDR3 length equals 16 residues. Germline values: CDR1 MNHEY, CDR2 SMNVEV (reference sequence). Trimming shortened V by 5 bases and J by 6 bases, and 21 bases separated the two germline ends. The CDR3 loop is CASSRLDRASADTQYF. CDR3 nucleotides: TGTGCCAGCAGTCGACTAGACAGGGCCAGCGCCGATACGCAGTATTTT.

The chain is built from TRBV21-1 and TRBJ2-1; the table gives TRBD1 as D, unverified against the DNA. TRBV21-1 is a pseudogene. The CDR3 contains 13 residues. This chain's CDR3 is CASSKASGNEQFF. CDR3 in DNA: TGTGCCAGCAGCAAAGCCTCAGGGAATGAGCAGTTCTTC.